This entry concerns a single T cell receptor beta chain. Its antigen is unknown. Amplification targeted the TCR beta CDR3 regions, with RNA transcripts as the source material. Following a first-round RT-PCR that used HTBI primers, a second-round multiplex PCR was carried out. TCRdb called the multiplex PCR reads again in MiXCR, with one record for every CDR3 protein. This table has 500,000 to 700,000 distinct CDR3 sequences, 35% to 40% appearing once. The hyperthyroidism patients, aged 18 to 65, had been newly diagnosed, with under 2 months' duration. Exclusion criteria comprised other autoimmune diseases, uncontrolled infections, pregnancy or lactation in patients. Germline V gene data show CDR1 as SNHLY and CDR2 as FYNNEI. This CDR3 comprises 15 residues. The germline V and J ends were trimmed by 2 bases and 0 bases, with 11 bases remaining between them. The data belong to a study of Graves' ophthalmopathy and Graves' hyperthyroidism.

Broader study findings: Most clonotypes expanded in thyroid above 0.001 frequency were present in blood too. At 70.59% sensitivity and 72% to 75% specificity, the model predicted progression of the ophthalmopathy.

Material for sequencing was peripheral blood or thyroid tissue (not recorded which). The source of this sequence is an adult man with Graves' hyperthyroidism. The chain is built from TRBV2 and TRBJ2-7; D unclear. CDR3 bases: TGTGCCAGCAGTGAAAGTCCGGGCGCCTCCTACGAGCAGTACTTC. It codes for CASSESPGASYEQYF. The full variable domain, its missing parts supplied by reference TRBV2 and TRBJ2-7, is EPEVTQTPSHQVTQMGQEVILRCVPISNHLYFYWYRQILGQKVEFLVSFYNNEISEKSEIFDDQFSVERPDGSNFTLKIRSTKLEDSAMYFCASSESPGASYEQYFGPGTRLTVT.